This entry lists 10 T cell receptor beta chains sequenced from one sample in a study of Ad26.COV2.S vaccination and SARS-CoV-2 variants. Sequenced by immunoSEQ multiplex PCR; TCRdb stores in-frame clones only, minus some. The sample carries around 170,000 clones, 87% recorded once. The sequencing here drew on peripheral blood, taken after recovery from COVID-19. These receptors were obtained from a human donor who had recovered from COVID-19.

As regards this clone: The same CDR3 arises from other DNA sequences in this sample as well. V and J are TRBV9 and TRBJ1-2; D is possibly TRBD1 (5 bases). The ends were cut back, 0 bases at V and 4 bases at J, with 7 bases in the middle. This CDR3 region has 13 residues. Germline V gene sequence: CDR1 SGDLS, CDR2 YYNGEE. The CDR3 sequence is CASSVGGGYGYTF. DNA for the CDR3: TGTGCCAGCAGCGTAGGCGGGGGCTATGGCTACACCTTC. Complete variable domain (other parts from reference TRBV9 and TRBJ1-2): DSGVTQTPKHLITATGQRVTLRCSPRSGDLSVYWYQQSLDQGLQFLIQYYNGEERAKGNILERFSAQQFPDLHSELNLSSLELGDSALYFCASSVGGGYGYTFGSGTRLTVV.

This clone appeared a single time. The rearrangement joins TRBV6-2 or TRBV6-3 to TRBJ1-5; 8 nucleotides align to TRBD1. This CDR3 is 17 amino acids long. Germline CDR1 MNHEY, CDR2 SVGEGT. The J segment lost 2 bases and the V segment lost 5 bases, leaving 11 bases of the junction unmatched. The CDR3 reads CASSAGTGLAGNQPQHF. The CDR3, as DNA: TGTGCCAGCAGTGCCGGGACAGGACTGGCGGGCAATCAGCCCCAGCATTTT.

The V and J genes are TRBV19 and TRBJ2-5; D may be TRBD2 (6 bases). Trimming pared 0 bases from V and 1 base from J, leaving 9 bases between. The CDR3 has 15 amino acids. Germline CDR1 and CDR2: LNHDA and SQIVND (reference sequence). The CDR3 DNA sequence: TGTGCCAGTAGTATAGACACTAGCCTCCAAGAGACCCAGTACTTC. Translation gives CASSIDTSLQETQYF. The complete variable domain, with remaining parts taken from reference TRBV19 and TRBJ2-5, reads DGGITQSPKYLFRKEGQNVTLSCEQNLNHDAMYWYRQDPGQGLRLIYYSQIVNDFQKGDIAEGYSVSREKKESFPLTVTSAQKNPTAFYLCASSIDTSLQETQYFGPGTRLLVL.

The count of this clone is one. The gene calls are TRBV5-5 and TRBJ2-7; 8 nucleotides align to TRBD1. Trimming at V came to 2 bases and at J to 3 bases, leaving 10 bases not matched to a gene. Germline CDR1 SGHKS, CDR2 YYEKEE (reference sequence). The CDR3 totals 16 residues. The CDR3 DNA follows: TGTGCCAGCAGCTTTTCTCCGGACAGGGCGGACTACGAGCAGTACTTC. It yields the protein CASSFSPDRADYEQYF.

The chain uses TRBV20-1 and TRBJ1-6; no firm D call. Germline V gene lookup returns CDR1 DFQATT and CDR2 SNEGSKA (reference sequence). This CDR3 region has 10 residues. V was pared by 3 bases and J by 9 bases, with 3 bases between. CDR3 in DNA: TGCAGTGCTAGTGCTTCACCCCTCCACTTT. Its translation is CSASASPLHF.

The chain is built from TRBV13 and TRBJ2-1; D remains ambiguous. The germline V and J ends were trimmed by 5 bases and 4 bases, with 9 bases remaining between them. The CDR3 runs to 13 residues. Per the germline V gene, CDR1 is PRHDT and CDR2 is FYEKMQ (reference sequence). CDR3 nucleotides: TGTGCCAGCAGCAGACTTATTTACAATGAGCAGTTCTTC. This codes for CASSRLIYNEQFF.

The chain combines TRBV27 with TRBJ2-7; D call uncertain. Trimming removed 3 bases at V and 1 base at J, with 10 bases between. The length of the CDR3 is 14 residues. Germline V gives CDR1 MNHEY, CDR2 SMNVEV (reference sequence). The CDR3 sequence is CASSLAGESYEQYF. The CDR3 DNA sequence: TGTGCCAGCAGTTTGGCTGGAGAATCCTACGAGCAGTACTTC.

The rearrangement uses TRBV19 and TRBJ1-2; maybe TRBD1 (5 bases). The length of the CDR3 is 16 residues. V lost 5 bases and J 3 bases, leaving 19 bases between the germline ends. CDR1 LNHDA and CDR2 SQIVND come from the germline V gene (reference sequence). CDR3 nucleotides: TGTGCCAGTAGTTCTACCCTTAGGGGCGCTGACTATGGCTACACCTTC. Its translation is CASSSTLRGADYGYTF.

The chain couples TRBV28 to TRBJ2-5; TRBD1 matches at 8 bases. J lost 7 bases, V lost 2 bases, and 18 bases had no gene match. The CDR3 is 18 amino acids. Germline loops: CDR1 MDHEN, CDR2 SYDVKM. CDR3 in DNA: TGTGCCAGCAGTTTAAATGACAGGGGAAGCCTTGGAAGAGGGACCCAGTACTTC. It specifies CASSLNDRGSLGRGTQYF.

V and J are TRBV5-8 and TRBJ2-5, with TRBD2 identical over 9 bases. CDR1 is SGHTS and CDR2 is YDEGEE in the germline V gene. The CDR3 loop spans 15 amino acids. V was pared by 4 bases and J by 4 bases, with 8 bases of the junction left unmatched. CDR3 sequence (DNA): TGTGCCAGCAGCGCCGCGCGGGAGGGCCGAGAGACCCAGTACTTC. Its translation: CASSAAREGRETQYF. Together with reference TRBV5-8 and TRBJ2-5, the CDR3 gives the full variable domain: EAGVTQSPTHLIKTRGQQATLRCSPISGHTSVYWYQQALGLGLQFLLWYDEGEERNRGNFPPRFSGRQFPNYSSELNVNALELEDSALYLCASSAAREGRETQYFGPGTRLLVL.